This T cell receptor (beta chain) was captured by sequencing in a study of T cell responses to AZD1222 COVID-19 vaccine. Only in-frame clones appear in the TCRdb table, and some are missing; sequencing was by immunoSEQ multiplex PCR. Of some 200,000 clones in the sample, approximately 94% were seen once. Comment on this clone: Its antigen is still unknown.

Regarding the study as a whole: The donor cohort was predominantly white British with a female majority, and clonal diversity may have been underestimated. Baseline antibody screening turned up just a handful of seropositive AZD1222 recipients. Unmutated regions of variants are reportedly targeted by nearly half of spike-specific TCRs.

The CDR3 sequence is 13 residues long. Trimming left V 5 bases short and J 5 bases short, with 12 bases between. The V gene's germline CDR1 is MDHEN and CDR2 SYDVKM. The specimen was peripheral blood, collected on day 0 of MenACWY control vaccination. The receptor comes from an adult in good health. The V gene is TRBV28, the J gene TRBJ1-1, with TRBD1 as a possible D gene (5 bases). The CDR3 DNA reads TGTGCCAGCAGTACCCAGGGACGAACTGAAGCTTTCTTT. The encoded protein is CASSTQGRTEAFF. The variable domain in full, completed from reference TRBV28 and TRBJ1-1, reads DVKVTQSSRYLVKRTGEKVFLECVQDMDHENMFWYRQDPGLGLRLIYFSYDVKMKEKGDIPEGYSVSREKKERFSLILESASTNQTSMYLCASSTQGRTEAFFGQGTRLTVV.